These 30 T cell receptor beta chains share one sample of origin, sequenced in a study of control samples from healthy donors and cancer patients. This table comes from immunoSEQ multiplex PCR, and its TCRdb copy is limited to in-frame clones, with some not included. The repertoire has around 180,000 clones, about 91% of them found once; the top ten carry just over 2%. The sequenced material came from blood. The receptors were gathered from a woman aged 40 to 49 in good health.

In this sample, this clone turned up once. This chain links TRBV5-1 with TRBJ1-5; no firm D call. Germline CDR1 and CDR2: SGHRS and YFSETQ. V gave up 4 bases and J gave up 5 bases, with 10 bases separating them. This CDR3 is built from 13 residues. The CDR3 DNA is TGCGCCAGCAGCCCGGACGGCCATCAGCCCCAGCATTTT. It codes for CASSPDGHQPQHF.

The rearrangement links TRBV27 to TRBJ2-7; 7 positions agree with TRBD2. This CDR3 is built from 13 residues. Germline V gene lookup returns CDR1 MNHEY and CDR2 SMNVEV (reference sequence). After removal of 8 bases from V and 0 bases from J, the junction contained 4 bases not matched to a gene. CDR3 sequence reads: CASGGGPSYEQYF. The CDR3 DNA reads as TGTGCCAGCGGCGGGGGACCCTCCTACGAGCAGTACTTC.

The CDR3 loop reads CASTIRGVATGRANSGNTIYF. The DNA for the CDR3 is TGTGCCAGCACCATTCGGGGGGTGGCGACAGGGCGAGCGAACTCTGGAAACACCATATATTTT. The chain couples TRBV21-1 to TRBJ1-3. TRBV21-1 is described as a pseudogene. This CDR3 comprises 21 residues.

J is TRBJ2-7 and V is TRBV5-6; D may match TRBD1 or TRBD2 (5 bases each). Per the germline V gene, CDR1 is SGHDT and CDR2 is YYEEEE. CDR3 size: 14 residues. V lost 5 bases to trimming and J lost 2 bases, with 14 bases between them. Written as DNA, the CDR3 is TGTGCCAGCAGTAAACCGGGACGGACCTACGAGCAGTACTTC. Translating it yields CASSKPGRTYEQYF.

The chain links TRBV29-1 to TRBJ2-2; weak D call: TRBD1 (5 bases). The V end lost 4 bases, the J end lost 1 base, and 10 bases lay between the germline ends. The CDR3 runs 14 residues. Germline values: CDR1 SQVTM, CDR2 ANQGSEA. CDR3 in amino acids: CSVVPTENTGELFF. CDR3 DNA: TGCAGCGTTGTTCCGACAGAGAACACCGGGGAGCTGTTTTTT.

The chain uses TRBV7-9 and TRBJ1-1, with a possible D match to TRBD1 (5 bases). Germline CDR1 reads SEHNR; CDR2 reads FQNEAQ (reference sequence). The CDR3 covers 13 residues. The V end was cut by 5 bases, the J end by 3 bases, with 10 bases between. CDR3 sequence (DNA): TGTGCCAGCAGCGCCCAAGGGGACACTGAAGCTTTCTTT. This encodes CASSAQGDTEAFF.

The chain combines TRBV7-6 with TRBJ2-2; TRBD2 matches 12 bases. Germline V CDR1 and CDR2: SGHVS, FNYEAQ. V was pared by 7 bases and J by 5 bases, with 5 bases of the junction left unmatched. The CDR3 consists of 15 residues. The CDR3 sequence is CASTTGLAGTGELFF. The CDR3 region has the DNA TGTGCCAGCACTACAGGACTAGCGGGGACCGGGGAGCTGTTTTTT.

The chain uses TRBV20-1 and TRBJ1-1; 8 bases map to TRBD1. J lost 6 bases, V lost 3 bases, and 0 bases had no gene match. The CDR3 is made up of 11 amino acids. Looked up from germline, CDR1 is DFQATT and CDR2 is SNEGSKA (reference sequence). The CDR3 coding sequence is TGCAGTGCTAGGACAGGGGCTGAAGCTTTCTTT. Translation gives CSARTGAEAFF.

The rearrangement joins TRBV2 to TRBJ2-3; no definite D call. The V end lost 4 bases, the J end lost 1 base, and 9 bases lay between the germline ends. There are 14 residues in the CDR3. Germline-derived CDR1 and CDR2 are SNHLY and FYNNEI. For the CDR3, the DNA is TGTGCCAGCAGTGCAACGGTACGCACAGATACGCAGTATTTT. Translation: CASSATVRTDTQYF. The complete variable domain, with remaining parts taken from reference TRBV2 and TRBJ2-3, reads EPEVTQTPSHQVTQMGQEVILRCVPISNHLYFYWYRQILGQKVEFLVSFYNNEISEKSEIFDDQFSVERPDGSNFTLKIRSTKLEDSAMYFCASSATVRTDTQYFGPGTRLTVL.

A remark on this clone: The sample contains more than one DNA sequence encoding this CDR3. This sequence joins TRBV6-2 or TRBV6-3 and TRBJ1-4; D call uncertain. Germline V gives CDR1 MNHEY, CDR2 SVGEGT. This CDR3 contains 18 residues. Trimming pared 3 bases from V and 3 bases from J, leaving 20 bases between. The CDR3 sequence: CASSYRLYTDQANEKLFF. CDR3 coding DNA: TGTGCCAGCAGTTATAGATTGTATACAGATCAGGCTAATGAAAAACTGTTTTTT.

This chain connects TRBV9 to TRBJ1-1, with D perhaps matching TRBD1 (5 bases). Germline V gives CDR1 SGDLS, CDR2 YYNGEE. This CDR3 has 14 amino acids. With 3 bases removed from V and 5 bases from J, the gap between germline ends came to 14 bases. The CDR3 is CASSALGRGTEAFF. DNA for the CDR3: TGTGCCAGCAGCGCCTTGGGAAGGGGAACTGAAGCTTTCTTT. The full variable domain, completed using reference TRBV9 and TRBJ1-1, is DSGVTQTPKHLITATGQRVTLRCSPRSGDLSVYWYQQSLDQGLQFLIQYYNGEERAKGNILERFSAQQFPDLHSELNLSSLELGDSALYFCASSALGRGTEAFFGQGTRLTVV.

The CDR3 nucleotides read TGTGCCAGCAGTTCATGGGGAGAACAGGGGGAGGACTACACCTTC. Translation: CASSSWGEQGEDYTF. This chain joins TRBV27 and TRBJ1-2; TRBD1 agrees at 8 bases. This CDR3 contains 15 residues. Germline CDR1 MNHEY, CDR2 SMNVEV (reference sequence). The trim removed 4 bases at V and 10 bases at J, leaving 14 bases unmatched.

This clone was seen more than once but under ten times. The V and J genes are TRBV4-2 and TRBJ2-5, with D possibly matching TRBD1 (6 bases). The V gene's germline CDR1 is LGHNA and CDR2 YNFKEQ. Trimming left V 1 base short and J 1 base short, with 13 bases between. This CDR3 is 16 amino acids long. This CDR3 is CASSQGAGVRQETQYF. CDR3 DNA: TGTGCCAGCAGCCAAGGGGCAGGGGTTCGCCAAGAGACCCAGTACTTC.

The CDR3 sequence: CASSLYSDYEQYF. The CDR3 coding sequence is TGCGCCAGCAGCTTGTACAGCGACTACGAGCAGTACTTC. The chain carries TRBV5-1 and TRBJ2-7; D ambiguous. The germline gives CDR1 SGHRS, CDR2 YFSETQ. V lost 1 base to trimming and J lost 3 bases, with 8 bases between them. The CDR3 runs to 13 residues. The complete variable domain, with remaining parts taken from reference TRBV5-1 and TRBJ2-7, reads KAGVTQTPRYLIKTRGQQVTLSCSPISGHRSVSWYQQTPGQGLQFLFEYFSETQRNKGNFPGRFSGRQFSNSRSEMNVSTLELGDSALYLCASSLYSDYEQYFGPGTRLTVT.

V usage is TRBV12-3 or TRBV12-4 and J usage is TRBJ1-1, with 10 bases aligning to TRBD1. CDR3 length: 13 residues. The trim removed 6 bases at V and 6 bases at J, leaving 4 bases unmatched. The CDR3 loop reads CASRGQGRPEAFF. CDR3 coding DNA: TGTGCCAGCAGGGGACAGGGGAGGCCTGAAGCTTTCTTT.

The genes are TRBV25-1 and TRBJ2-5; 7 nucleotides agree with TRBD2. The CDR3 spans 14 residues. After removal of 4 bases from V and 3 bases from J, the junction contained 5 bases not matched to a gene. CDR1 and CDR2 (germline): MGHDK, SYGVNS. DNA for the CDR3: TGTGCCAGCAGTGCGGGGGGATCAAAAGAGACCCAGTACTTC. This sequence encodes CASSAGGSKETQYF.

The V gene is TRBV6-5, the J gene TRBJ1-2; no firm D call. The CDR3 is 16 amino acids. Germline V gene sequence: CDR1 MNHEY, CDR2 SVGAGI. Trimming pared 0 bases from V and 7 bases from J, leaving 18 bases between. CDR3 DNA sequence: TGTGCCAGCAGTTACTCGAAGGCTCTTCTAGTCAGTGGCTACACCTTC. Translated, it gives CASSYSKALLVSGYTF.

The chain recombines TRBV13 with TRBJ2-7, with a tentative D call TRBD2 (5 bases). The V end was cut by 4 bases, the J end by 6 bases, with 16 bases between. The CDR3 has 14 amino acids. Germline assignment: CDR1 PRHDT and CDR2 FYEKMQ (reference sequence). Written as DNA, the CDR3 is TGTGCCAGCAGCTCATCGGACTTGAAGGCCGAGCAGTACTTC. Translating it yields CASSSSDLKAEQYF.

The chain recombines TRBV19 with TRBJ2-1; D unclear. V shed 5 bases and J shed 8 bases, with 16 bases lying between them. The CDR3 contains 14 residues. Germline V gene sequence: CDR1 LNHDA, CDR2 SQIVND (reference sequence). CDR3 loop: CASSFNSEGYEQFF. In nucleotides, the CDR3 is TGTGCCAGTAGTTTCAACTCGGAAGGGTATGAGCAGTTCTTC.

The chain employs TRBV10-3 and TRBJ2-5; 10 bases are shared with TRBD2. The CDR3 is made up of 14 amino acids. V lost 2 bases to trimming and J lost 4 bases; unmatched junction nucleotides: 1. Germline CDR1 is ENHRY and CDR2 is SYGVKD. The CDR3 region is CAISELAGVETQYF. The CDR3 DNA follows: TGTGCCATCAGTGAGCTAGCGGGGGTAGAGACCCAGTACTTC.

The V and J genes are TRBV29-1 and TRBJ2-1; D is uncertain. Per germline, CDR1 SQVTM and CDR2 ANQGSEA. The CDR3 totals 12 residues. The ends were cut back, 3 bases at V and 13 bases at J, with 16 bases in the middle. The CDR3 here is CSVELDGVLQFF. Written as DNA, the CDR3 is TGCAGCGTTGAGTTGGACGGAGTCCTTCAGTTCTTC.

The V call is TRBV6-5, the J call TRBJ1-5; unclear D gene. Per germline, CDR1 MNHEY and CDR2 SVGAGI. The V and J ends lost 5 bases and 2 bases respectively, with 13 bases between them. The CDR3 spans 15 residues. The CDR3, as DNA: TGTGCCAGCAGTCCTGGCGGGGTAGGCAATCAGCCCCAGCATTTT. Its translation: CASSPGGVGNQPQHF.

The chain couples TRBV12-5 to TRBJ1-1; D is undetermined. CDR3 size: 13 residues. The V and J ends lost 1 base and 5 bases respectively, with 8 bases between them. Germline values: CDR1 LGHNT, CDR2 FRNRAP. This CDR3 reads CASGLETGTEAFF. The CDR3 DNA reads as TGTGCTAGTGGTTTGGAAACGGGGACTGAAGCTTTCTTT.

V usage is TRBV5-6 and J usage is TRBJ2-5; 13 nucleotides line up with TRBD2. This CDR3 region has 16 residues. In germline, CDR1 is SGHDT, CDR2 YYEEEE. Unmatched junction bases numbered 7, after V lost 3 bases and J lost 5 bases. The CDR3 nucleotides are TGTGCCAGCAGCTACACTAGCGGGGGGGCGAGGGAGACCCAGTACTTC. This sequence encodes CASSYTSGGARETQYF.

This CDR3 is CASSDYVGTDNEKLFF. CDR3 coding DNA: TGTGCCAGCAGTGATTATGTTGGGACAGACAATGAAAAACTGTTTTTT. The V gene is TRBV6-1, the J gene TRBJ1-4; the match to TRBD1 covers 7 bases. The CDR3 totals 16 residues. The J segment lost 5 bases and the V segment lost 3 bases, leaving 9 bases of the junction unmatched. From germline, CDR1 is MNHNS and CDR2 SASEGT.

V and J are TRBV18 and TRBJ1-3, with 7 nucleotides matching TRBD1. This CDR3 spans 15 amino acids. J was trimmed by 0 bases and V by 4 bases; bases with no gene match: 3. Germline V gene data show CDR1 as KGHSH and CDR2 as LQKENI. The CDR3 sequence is CASSQGTVSGNTIYF. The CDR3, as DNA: TGTGCCAGCTCACAGGGGACAGTCTCTGGAAACACCATATATTTT. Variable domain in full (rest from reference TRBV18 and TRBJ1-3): NAGVMQNPRHLVRRRGQEARLRCSPMKGHSHVYWYRQLPEEGLKFMVYLQKENIIDESGMPKERFSAEFPKEGPSILRIQQVVRGDSAAYFCASSQGTVSGNTIYFGEGSWLTVV.

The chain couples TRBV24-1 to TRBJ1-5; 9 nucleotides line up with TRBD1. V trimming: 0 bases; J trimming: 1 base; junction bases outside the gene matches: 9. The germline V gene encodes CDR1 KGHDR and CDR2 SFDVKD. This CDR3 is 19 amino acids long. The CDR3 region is CATSDLKPRGTGSNQPQHF. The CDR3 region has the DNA TGTGCCACCAGTGATTTGAAACCCAGGGGGACAGGGAGCAATCAGCCCCAGCATTTT.

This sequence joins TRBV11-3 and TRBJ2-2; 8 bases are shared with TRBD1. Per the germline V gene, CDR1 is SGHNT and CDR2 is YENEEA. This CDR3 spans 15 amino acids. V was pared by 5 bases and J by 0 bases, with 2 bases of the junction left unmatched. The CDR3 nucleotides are TGTGCCAGCAGCCAGGACAGGGCGAACACCGGGGAGCTGTTTTTT. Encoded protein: CASSQDRANTGELFF.

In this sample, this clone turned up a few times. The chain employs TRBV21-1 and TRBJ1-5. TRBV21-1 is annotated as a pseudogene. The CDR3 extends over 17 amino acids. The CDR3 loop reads CASSKGIGGQSNQPQHF. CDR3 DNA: TGTGCCAGCAGCAAAGGCATAGGAGGGCAGAGCAATCAGCCCCAGCATTTT.

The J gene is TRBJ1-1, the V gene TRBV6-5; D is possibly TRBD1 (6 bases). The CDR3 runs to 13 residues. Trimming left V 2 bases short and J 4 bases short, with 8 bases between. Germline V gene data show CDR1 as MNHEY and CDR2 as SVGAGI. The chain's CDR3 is CASSYAGVTEAFF. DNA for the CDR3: TGTGCCAGCAGTTACGCAGGGGTCACTGAAGCTTTCTTT.